This T cell receptor (beta chain) was profiled in a study of T cell repertoires in cytomegalovirus infection. Study information: Public TCR beta signature analysis indicated the presence of both CMV infection and matching HLA type.

Study-level results: The ex vivo response showed dominance by HLA-C-restricted CMV-specific TCR beta clonotypes.

One entry per CDR3 protein, called by TCRdb with MiXCR from the reads. The data show some 280,000 distinct CDR3 sequences, around 15% seen once. Note on this clonotype: What it recognizes is unknown.

The CDR3 runs 15 residues. The germline gives CDR1 LNHNV, CDR2 YYDKDF (reference sequence). Deletions cut 0 bases from V and 0 bases from J, with 5 bases between. The sequenced sample was PBMCs. The rearrangement links TRBV15 to TRBJ2-2; D remains ambiguous. The sequence was obtained from a human donor in good health (CMV status not recorded). Some clones in this sample may be carry-over from other donors' samples. The chain's CDR3 is CATSRDGANTGELFF. The CDR3 region has the DNA TGTGCCACCAGCAGAGATGGGGCGAACACCGGGGAGCTGTTTTTT.